A single TCR beta chain is shown here with its context. As yet, its antigen is unknown. Germline V gene data show CDR1 as SGHTA and CDR2 as FQGNSA. V lost 1 base and J 1 base, leaving 7 bases between the germline ends. The CDR3 is 14 residues long. Quantitative barcoded 5'-RACE was used to prepare TCR beta libraries. MiXCR, applied by TCRdb to the 5' RACE reads, yields one record per CDR3 protein. This sample has 350,000 to 450,000 distinct CDR3 sequences, with 25% to 30% found just once. This entry is derived from a study of CD8 T cells in ankylosing spondylitis. The study's findings and limits: Characteristic of ankylosing spondylitis blood, it appeared, was a TCR beta motif comprising several highly homologous variants.

This chain connects TRBV7-2 to TRBJ1-1; D is uncertain. Source material: blood, either unsorted or a sorted T cell fraction (not recorded which). The clonotype comes from a male donor with ankylosing spondylitis. The CDR3 loop reads CASSLVSRNTEAFF. CDR3 DNA sequence: TGTGCCAGCAGCTTAGTGTCCAGGAACACTGAAGCTTTCTTT.